The sequence of this T cell receptor (beta chain) was determined in a study of regulatory T cells in long-lasting Graves disease. Trimming removed 5 bases at V and 3 bases at J, with 8 bases between. Germline CDR1 and CDR2: SEHNR and FQNEAQ (reference sequence). CDR3 length equals 13 residues. Investigators prepared the TCR beta libraries by applying iRepertoire HTBI primers and Arm-PCR of CDR3 regions. TCRdb reanalysed the multiplex PCR reads using MiXCR and keeps one entry per CDR3 protein. The sample records about 290,000 distinct CDR3 sequences, 20% to 25% being singletons. Time point here: persistent/refractory GD, antithyroid drugs over 5 years with positive TRAb. With RNA extracted from PBMCs as input, the TCR library was made.

The receptor comes from a female donor with Graves disease. The chain is built from TRBV7-9 and TRBJ1-5; D unresolved. This material consisted of peripheral blood mononuclear cells (PBMCs), taken when the disease was refractory, from a patient treated with antithyroid drugs. The CDR3 DNA is TGTGCCAGCAGCATTGACACCAATCAGCCCCAGCATTTT. This translates into CASSIDTNQPQHF.